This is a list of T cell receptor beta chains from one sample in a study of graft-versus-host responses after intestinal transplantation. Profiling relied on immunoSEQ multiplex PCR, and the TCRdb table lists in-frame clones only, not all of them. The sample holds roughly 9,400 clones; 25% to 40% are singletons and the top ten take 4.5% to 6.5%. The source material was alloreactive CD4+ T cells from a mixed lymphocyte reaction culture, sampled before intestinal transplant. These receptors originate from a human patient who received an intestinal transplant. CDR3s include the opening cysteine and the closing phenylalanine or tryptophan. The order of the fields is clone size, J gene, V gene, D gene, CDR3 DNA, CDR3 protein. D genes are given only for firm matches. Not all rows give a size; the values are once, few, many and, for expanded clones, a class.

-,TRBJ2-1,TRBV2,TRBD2,TGTGCCAGCTGCCGTAGCGGGGGGAATGAGCAGTTCTTC,CASCRSGGNEQFF
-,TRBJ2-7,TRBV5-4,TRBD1,TGTGCCAGCAGCTTGGACCCCGGGACAGGGGGCCGCGAGCAGTACTTC,CASSLDPGTGGREQYF
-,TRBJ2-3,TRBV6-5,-,TGTGCCAGCAGTTCTGAGCGGGGCACAGATACGCAGTATTTT,CASSSERGTDTQYF
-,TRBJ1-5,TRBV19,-,TGTGCCAGTGGGGCTCCTAGCAATCAGCCCCAGCATTTT,CASGAPSNQPQHF
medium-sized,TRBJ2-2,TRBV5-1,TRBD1,TGCGCCAGCAGCGGGACAGGTAACACCGGGGAGCTGTTTTTT,CASSGTGNTGELFF
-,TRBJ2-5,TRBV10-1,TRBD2,TGCGCCAGCAGTGCGGTAGCGGGGATACAAGAGACCCAGTACTTC,CASSAVAGIQETQYF
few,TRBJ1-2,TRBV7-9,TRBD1,TGTGCCAGCAGCGACGGGGGACAGCGTCTCTCCCTCACCTTC,CASSDGGQRLSLTF
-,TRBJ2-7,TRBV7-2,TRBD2,TGTGCCAGCAGCTGGCGGGGGGGATCCTACGAGCAGTACTTC,CASSWRGGSYEQYF
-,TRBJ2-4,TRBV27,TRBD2,TGTGCCAGCAGTTATAGCACTAGCGGGTTAGCCAAAAACATTCAGTACTTC,CASSYSTSGLAKNIQYF
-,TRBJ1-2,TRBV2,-,TGTGCCAGCAGAAAACAGGGTATGGGCGGCTACACCTTC,CASRKQGMGGYTF
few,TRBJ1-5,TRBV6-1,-,TGTGCCAGCTATCGGACAGTGAGCAATCAGCCCCAGCATTTT,CASYRTVSNQPQHF
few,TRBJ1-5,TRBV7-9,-,TGTGCCAGCAGCTCCGGACAGTTTAGCAATCAGCCCCAGCATTTT,CASSSGQFSNQPQHF
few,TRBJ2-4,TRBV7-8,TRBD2,TGTGCCAGCAGCTTAGACGCCGGACTAGCGGGCGTTCAGTACTTC,CASSLDAGLAGVQYF
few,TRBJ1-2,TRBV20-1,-,TGCAGTGCTACATTGACCCGGGTCTACACCTTC,CSATLTRVYTF
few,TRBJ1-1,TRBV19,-,TGTGCCAGTAATAACAGGGATTCGAACACTGAAGCTTTCTTT,CASNNRDSNTEAFF
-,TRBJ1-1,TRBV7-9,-,TGTGCCAGCAGCTTAACAGTCAGCACTGAAGCTTTCTTT,CASSLTVSTEAFF
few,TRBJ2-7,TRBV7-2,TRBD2,TGTGCCAGCAGCCCCGAACGGACTAGTCCGAGCTCCTACGAGCAGTACTTC,CASSPERTSPSSYEQYF
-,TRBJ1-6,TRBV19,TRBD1,TGTGCCAGTAGTTCGGGACAGGCTAATTCACCCCTCCACTTT,CASSSGQANSPLHF
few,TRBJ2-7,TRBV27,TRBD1,TGTGCCAGCAGTTTTTTGGTCACAGGGGTGCCATACGAGCAGTACTTC,CASSFLVTGVPYEQYF
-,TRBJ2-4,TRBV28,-,TGTGCCAGCAGTCCCTCGTGGCCGTCCTCTGCCAAAAACATTCAGTACTTC,CASSPSWPSSAKNIQYF
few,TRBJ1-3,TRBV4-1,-,TGCGCCAGCAGCCAGTACGGGAGGTCCTCAAGGAACACCATATATTTT,CASSQYGRSSRNTIYF
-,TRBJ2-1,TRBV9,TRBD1,TGTGCCAGCAGCGATCGACCGGGACAGGGGACTGATGAGCAGTTCTTC,CASSDRPGQGTDEQFF
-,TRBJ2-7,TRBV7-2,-,TGTGCCAGCAGCTTGACTAGCGAGCAGTACTTC,CASSLTSEQYF
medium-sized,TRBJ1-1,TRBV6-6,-,TGTGCCACCCAGCAGGTGGATACTGAAGCTTTCTTT,CATQQVDTEAFF
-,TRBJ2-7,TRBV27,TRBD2,TGTGCCAGCAGCACCGGGGGGGGAACCTACGAGCAGTACTTC,CASSTGGGTYEQYF
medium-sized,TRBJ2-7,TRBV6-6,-,TGTGCCAGCAGTTACGGCGGAGACAGCTCCTACGAGCAGTACTTC,CASSYGGDSSYEQYF
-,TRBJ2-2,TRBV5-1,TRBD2,TGCGCCAGCAGTTTGTTCAGGACTAGCGGTAACACCGGGGAGCTGTTTTTT,CASSLFRTSGNTGELFF
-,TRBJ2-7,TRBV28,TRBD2,TGTGCCAGCAGCCCCCCCCGGGGGGGCGTCTACGAGCAGTACTTC,CASSPPRGGVYEQYF
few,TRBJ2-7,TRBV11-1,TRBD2,TGTGCCAGCAGCTTAGGACTAGCGGGGAACTACGAGCAGTACTTC,CASSLGLAGNYEQYF
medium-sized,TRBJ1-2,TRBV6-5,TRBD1,TGTGCCAGCAGTTACACAACGCGACAGGGGAGCTACACCTTC,CASSYTTRQGSYTF
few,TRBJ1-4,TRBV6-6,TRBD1,TGTGCCAGCAGACACGGGACAGTTAAGGAAAAACTGTTTTTT,CASRHGTVKEKLFF